One and the same sample provided the 32 T cell receptor beta chains below, sequenced in a study of response to subunit inactivated influenza vaccine. TCRdb reprocessed the RT-PCR reads with MiXCR, giving one entry per CDR3 protein. The table lists around 250,000 distinct CDR3 sequences, 10% to 15% of them singletons. Sample: non-naive T cells sorted from PBMCs, taken about 14 days before vaccination. These receptors came from a man between 45 and 60 years old who received an inactivated influenza vaccine.

The rearrangement links TRBV19 to TRBJ2-1; either TRBD1 or TRBD2 may fit D (5 bases each). Germline V gene sequence: CDR1 LNHDA, CDR2 SQIVND (reference sequence). The ends were cut back, 6 bases at V and 2 bases at J, with 14 bases in the middle. CDR3 length: 15 residues. The CDR3: CASSQTLGAYNEQFF. Written as DNA, the CDR3 is TGTGCCAGTAGCCAGACATTGGGGGCCTACAATGAGCAGTTCTTC.

This clonotype was counted ten times or more. The chain carries TRBV10-3 and TRBJ2-1; D possibly corresponds to TRBD2 (5 bases). The CDR3 runs 12 residues. Trimming removed 3 bases from V and 8 bases from J, with 8 bases in between. CDR1 and CDR2 (germline): ENHRY, SYGVKD. The chain's CDR3 is CAISETRYEQFF. Written as DNA, the CDR3 is TGTGCCATCAGTGAAACTAGGTATGAGCAGTTCTTC.

The chain has TRBV7-2 and TRBJ1-3; D not certain. Germline V gene sequence: CDR1 SGHTA, CDR2 FQGNSA. The length of the CDR3 is 16 residues. The germline V and J ends were trimmed by 5 bases and 3 bases, with 17 bases remaining between them. The CDR3 DNA follows: TGTGCCAGCAGCCCAAGCAGCAGCCTGATTGGAAACACCATATATTTT. It specifies CASSPSSSLIGNTIYF.

This clonotype occurred a few times. The rearrangement links TRBV29-1 to TRBJ2-5; 7 bases are a match to TRBD1. CDR1 SQVTM and CDR2 ANQGSEA come from the germline V gene. V was clipped by 3 bases and J by 1 base; unmatched bases: 8. The length of the CDR3 is 15 residues. The CDR3: CSVDGRGRSQETQYF. In DNA form, the CDR3 reads TGCAGCGTTGACGGCAGGGGGAGAAGCCAAGAGACCCAGTACTTC.

This clonotype was seen more than once but under ten times. This sequence joins TRBV30 and TRBJ1-1; TRBD1 agrees at 7 bases. This CDR3 contains 15 residues. Germline CDR1 and CDR2: GTSNPN and SVGIG (reference sequence). V lost 1 base, J lost 1 base, and 6 bases stayed unmatched. DNA for the CDR3: TGTGCCTGGAGTGCAGTGGGACAGAGGAACACTGAAGCTTTCTTT. Its translation: CAWSAVGQRNTEAFF.

The chain is built from TRBV7-2 and TRBJ1-6; TRBD1 is a possible D gene (6 bases). Trimming cost V 3 bases and J 9 bases, with 12 bases left between them. Germline V gene lookup returns CDR1 SGHTA and CDR2 FQGNSA. The CDR3 has 14 residues. The chain's CDR3 is CASSLGGSGSPLHF. CDR3 DNA sequence: TGTGCCAGCAGCTTGGGGGGCAGCGGTTCACCCCTCCACTTT.

As to this clonotype: This may be a read error: a much more frequent sequence differs by one nucleotide. The rearrangement uses TRBV5-1 and TRBJ2-2; TRBD1 or TRBD2 may be the D gene (6 bases each). Germline CDR1 and CDR2: SGHRS and YFSETQ. The CDR3 spans 14 residues. The CDR3 is CASNTFGGTGEMFF. In DNA, the CDR3 is TGCGCCAGCAACACCTTCGGGGGCACCGGGGAGATGTTTTTT.

This clonotype was seen a handful of times. Here the CDR3 reads CAWSVSAYNEQFF. Here the CDR3 DNA reads TGTGCCTGGAGTGTATCAGCTTACAATGAGCAGTTCTTC. The chain couples TRBV30 to TRBJ2-1; D is undetermined. The CDR3 totals 13 residues. Trimming took off 0 bases at V and 4 bases at J, with 7 bases between the two ends. In germline, CDR1 is GTSNPN, CDR2 SVGIG (reference sequence).

This clonotype has just one count. V and J are TRBV7-9 and TRBJ2-1; D tentatively fits TRBD1 or TRBD2 (5 bases each). The germline V gene has CDR1 SEHNR and CDR2 FQNEAQ (reference sequence). CDR3 length: 14 amino acids. Deletions cut 2 bases from V and 9 bases from J, with 14 bases between. Here the CDR3 reads CASSLIQGRGEQFF. The CDR3 DNA reads TGTGCCAGCAGCTTAATTCAGGGCCGGGGTGAGCAGTTCTTC.

This clonotype was counted only a few times. The rearrangement links TRBV20-1 to TRBJ2-7; a weak D match, TRBD1 (6 bases). Germline V gives CDR1 DFQATT, CDR2 SNEGSKA (reference sequence). The CDR3 consists of 15 residues. V lost 4 bases and J 1 base, leaving 17 bases between the germline ends. The CDR3 loop reads CSAKPPQGLSYEQYF. CDR3 nucleotide sequence: TGCAGTGCTAAACCCCCCCAGGGGCTATCCTACGAGCAGTACTTC.

This clonotype was seen more than once but under ten times. This chain connects TRBV20-1 to TRBJ2-5; D may be TRBD2 (5 bases). The CDR3 covers 16 residues. V gave up 4 bases and J gave up 1 base, with 19 bases separating them. Germline values: CDR1 DFQATT, CDR2 SNEGSKA (reference sequence). CDR3 nucleotide sequence: TGCAGTGCTACAACGAGGCGAGACTACAGCCAAGAGACCCAGTACTTC. Residues: CSATTRRDYSQETQYF.

This chain uses TRBV15 with TRBJ1-5, with no clear D. The CDR3 extends over 14 amino acids. Germline CDR1 LNHNV, CDR2 YYDKDF (reference sequence). V lost 2 bases and J lost 2, with 7 bases in between. The CDR3 sequence is CATSRQLGNQPQHF. DNA for the CDR3: TGTGCCACCAGCAGACAGTTGGGCAATCAGCCCCAGCATTTT.

This clonotype was counted many times. The chain couples TRBV20-1 to TRBJ2-3; 7 bases are a match to TRBD2. The trim removed 3 bases at V and 10 bases at J, leaving 7 bases unmatched. CDR1 and CDR2 from the germline V gene are DFQATT and SNEGSKA (reference sequence). The CDR3 has 12 amino acids. CDR3 DNA: TGCAGTGCTAGGCTAGCGGCCCTATCGCAGTATTTT. The encoded protein is CSARLAALSQYF.

This clonotype was seen more than once but under ten times. This chain links TRBV12-3 or TRBV12-4 with TRBJ1-3; D unresolved. This CDR3 has 12 residues. V was clipped by 2 bases and J by 7 bases, with 6 bases between them. CDR3 protein: CASSLSENTIYF. CDR3 nucleotide sequence: TGTGCCAGCAGTTTATCGGAGAACACCATATATTTT.

The V and J genes are TRBV5-1 and TRBJ1-1; D gene ambiguous. This CDR3 comprises 14 residues. From germline, CDR1 is SGHRS and CDR2 YFSETQ. V lost 5 bases to trimming and J lost 0 bases, with 11 bases between them. The CDR3 sequence is CASRGGLMNTEAFF. CDR3 coding DNA: TGCGCCAGCAGGGGCGGACTAATGAACACTGAAGCTTTCTTT.

This clonotype was seen at least ten times. The V gene is TRBV7-9, the J gene TRBJ1-3; no clear D gene. The ends were cut back, 1 base at V and 4 bases at J, with 14 bases in the middle. The CDR3 is 16 residues long. Germline V gene sequence: CDR1 SEHNR, CDR2 FQNEAQ (reference sequence). The CDR3 nucleotides read TGTGCCAGCAGCTTAGAGCCAGGAATAAAAGGAAACACCATATATTTT. Protein product: CASSLEPGIKGNTIYF.

Comment on this clonotype: Mismatch with germline at one junction end may stem from a read error. This rearrangement joins TRBV20-1 to TRBJ2-2; TRBD1 matches at 7 bases. CDR3 size: 13 residues. Germline CDR1 is DFQATT and CDR2 is SNEGSKA (reference sequence). As DNA, the CDR3 is TGCAGTGCTAAGACAGGGAGCACCGGGGAGCTGGTTTTT. Encoded protein: CSAKTGSTGELVF.

The V and J genes are TRBV6-2 or TRBV6-3 and TRBJ1-5; the D is unclear. CDR1 and CDR2 (germline): MNHEY, SVGEGT. The ends were cut back, 7 bases at V and 2 bases at J, with 12 bases in the middle. This CDR3 comprises 14 residues. CDR3 coding DNA: TGTGCCAGCACCCTAATGTATGGCAATCAGCCCCAGCATTTT. Amino acid sequence: CASTLMYGNQPQHF.

This clonotype has at least ten counts. The chain is built from TRBV24-1 and TRBJ2-2; D tentatively reads TRBD1 or TRBD2 (5 bases each). Between the trimmed V and J ends, which lost 9 bases and 1 base, there was a span of 14 bases. Looked up from germline, CDR1 is KGHDR and CDR2 is SFDVKD. The CDR3 is made up of 15 amino acids. The CDR3 loop reads CATGWGTENTGELFF. The DNA of the CDR3 is TGTGCCACCGGATGGGGGACCGAGAACACCGGGGAGCTGTTTTTT.

This clonotype was recorded many times. CDR3 protein: CASRGGTSFGDTQYF. CDR3 nucleotide sequence: TGTGCCAGCAGGGGCGGGACTAGCTTCGGAGATACGCAGTATTTT. The V gene is TRBV6-2 or TRBV6-3, the J gene TRBJ2-3; 9 nucleotides agree with TRBD2. The CDR3 contains 15 residues. CDR1 is MNHEY and CDR2 is SVGEGT in the germline V gene. Germline trimming cut 6 bases from V and 5 bases from J; bases unmatched to any gene: 9.

V and J are TRBV20-1 and TRBJ2-7; TRBD1 agrees at 8 bases. V lost 3 bases and J lost 2; bases outside the gene matches: 6. Germline CDR1 and CDR2: DFQATT and SNEGSKA (reference sequence). The CDR3 consists of 14 residues. CDR3 DNA: TGCAGTGCTAGTAGGACAGGGATCACCTACGAGCAGTACTTC. Translating gives CSASRTGITYEQYF.

This sequence joins TRBV30 and TRBJ1-5; the D is unclear. The V gene's germline CDR1 is GTSNPN and CDR2 SVGIG (reference sequence). V was pared by 0 bases and J by 0 bases, with 9 bases between. The CDR3 is 15 residues long. CDR3 amino acids: CAWSVSGISNQPQHF. CDR3 nucleotides: TGTGCCTGGAGTGTATCGGGCATTAGCAATCAGCCCCAGCATTTT. Together with reference TRBV30 and TRBJ1-5, the CDR3 gives the full variable domain: SQTIHQWPATLVQPVGSPLSLECTVEGTSNPNLYWYRQAAGRGLQLLFYSVGIGQISSEVPQNLSASRPQDRQFILSSKKLLLSDSGFYLCAWSVSGISNQPQHFGDGTRLSIL.

This clonotype was recorded a few times. The gene calls are TRBV7-9 and TRBJ2-7; maybe TRBD1 (6 bases). This CDR3 is 13 amino acids long. Germline CDR1 SEHNR, CDR2 FQNEAQ (reference sequence). The V and J ends lost 2 bases and 6 bases respectively, with 11 bases between them. The DNA of the CDR3 is TGTGCCAGCAGCTTAACAGGGAACGGCGAGCAGTACTTC. Translation: CASSLTGNGEQYF. Using reference TRBV7-9 and TRBJ2-7 for the parts outside the CDR3, the full variable domain is DTGVSQNPRHKITKRGQNVTFRCDPISEHNRLYWYRQTLGQGPEFLTYFQNEAQLEKSRLLSDRFSAERPKGSFSTLEIQRTEQGDSAMYLCASSLTGNGEQYFGPGTRLTVT.

In this sample, this clonotype turned up a few times. The chain's CDR3 is CAISGGREETQYF. CDR3 in DNA: TGTGCCATCAGTGGTGGGCGAGAAGAGACCCAGTACTTC. The V and J genes are TRBV10-3 and TRBJ2-5; no firm D call. Germline CDR1 ENHRY, CDR2 SYGVKD. Between the trimmed V and J ends, which lost 4 bases and 3 bases, there was a span of 9 bases. CDR3 length: 13 residues.

The V call is TRBV19, the J call TRBJ1-1, with 9 bases matching TRBD1. V trimming: 4 bases; J trimming: 0 bases; junction bases outside the gene matches: 9. This CDR3 has 17 amino acids. Germline CDR1 and CDR2: LNHDA and SQIVND (reference sequence). In DNA form, the CDR3 reads TGTGCCAGTAGTACCGAAGGACAGGGGAGGATGAACACTGAAGCTTTCTTT. Translated: CASSTEGQGRMNTEAFF.

The chain links TRBV7-2 to TRBJ1-5; no firm D call. The CDR3 runs 15 residues. CDR1 is SGHTA, CDR2 FQGNSA, per germline. The V and J ends lost 1 base and 7 bases respectively, with 14 bases between them. The CDR3 DNA reads TGTGCCAGCAGCTTAGGGATAGGACCCGGGCAGCCCCAGCATTTT. Translation gives CASSLGIGPGQPQHF.

This chain connects TRBV10-3 to TRBJ2-2; D uncertain. The V end was cut by 0 bases, the J end by 5 bases, with 7 bases between. The V gene's germline CDR1 is ENHRY and CDR2 SYGVKD. This CDR3 is built from 14 residues. This chain's CDR3 is CAISESVPTGELFF. The CDR3 region has the DNA TGTGCCATCAGTGAGTCGGTCCCAACCGGGGAGCTGTTTTTT.

This clonotype showed up many times. The chain is built from TRBV10-3 and TRBJ2-7, with 8 bases aligning to TRBD2. The CDR3 length is 15 residues. The germline CDR1 and CDR2 sequences are ENHRY and SYGVKD. The V and J ends lost 6 bases and 0 bases, in that order; junction bases with no gene match: 7. The CDR3 here is CAIRPTSGPSYEQYF. DNA of the CDR3: TGTGCCATCAGGCCCACTAGCGGCCCCTCCTACGAGCAGTACTTC.

As to this clonotype: This sequence may be a read error, since a much larger clone differs from it by one base. V gene TRBV3-1 combines with J gene TRBJ2-1, with 8 positions matching TRBD2. J lost 0 bases, V lost 4 bases, and 2 bases had no gene match. The CDR3 spans 15 residues. From germline, CDR1 is LGHDT and CDR2 YNNKEL (reference sequence). The CDR3 nucleotides read TGTGCCAGCAGCCGAAGCGGGAGCTCCTACAATGAGCAGTTCTTC. Translating it yields CASSRSGSSYNEQFF.

The CDR3 region is CASSSSWDVVTKNIQYF. CDR3 nucleotides: TGTGCCAGCAGCTCCTCGTGGGACGTCGTGACCAAAAACATTCAGTACTTC. This chain links TRBV5-5 with TRBJ2-4; D tentatively fits TRBD1 or TRBD2 (5 bases each). Germline V gene sequence: CDR1 SGHKS, CDR2 YYEKEE (reference sequence). Trimming removed 3 bases from V and 2 bases from J, with 18 bases in between. This CDR3 comprises 17 residues.

This clonotype came up a few times. CDR3 DNA sequence: TGTGCCAGTTTGACCAGCGGGGGCAATGAGCAGTTCTTC. Amino acid sequence: CASLTSGGNEQFF. This sequence joins TRBV19 and TRBJ2-1; 8 bases agree with TRBD2. Unmatched junction bases numbered 6, after V lost 8 bases and J lost 6 bases. This CDR3 comprises 13 residues. Germline assignment: CDR1 LNHDA and CDR2 SQIVND (reference sequence).

This clonotype was detected a few times. The J gene is TRBJ1-1, the V gene TRBV4-3; possibly TRBD1 for D (5 bases). CDR3 length: 12 amino acids. CDR1 and CDR2 (germline): LGHNA, YSLEER. V gave up 1 base and J gave up 11 bases, with 11 bases separating them. The CDR3 bases are TGCGCCAGCAGCCAAGGGGGGTTGGTTGCTTTCTTT. Its translation: CASSQGGLVAFF.